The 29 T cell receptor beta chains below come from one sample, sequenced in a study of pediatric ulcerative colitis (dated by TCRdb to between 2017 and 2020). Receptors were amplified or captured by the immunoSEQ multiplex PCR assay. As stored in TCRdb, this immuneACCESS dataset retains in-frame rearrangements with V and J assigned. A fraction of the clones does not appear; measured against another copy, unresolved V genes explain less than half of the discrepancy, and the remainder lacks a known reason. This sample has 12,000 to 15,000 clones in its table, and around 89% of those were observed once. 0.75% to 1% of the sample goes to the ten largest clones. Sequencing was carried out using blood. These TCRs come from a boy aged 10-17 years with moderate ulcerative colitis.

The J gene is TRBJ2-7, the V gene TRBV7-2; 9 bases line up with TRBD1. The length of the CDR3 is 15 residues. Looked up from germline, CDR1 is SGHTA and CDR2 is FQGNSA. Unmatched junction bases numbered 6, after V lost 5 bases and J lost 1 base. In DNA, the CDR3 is TGTGCCAGCAGCCATACCGGGACAGGGTCCTACGAGCAGTACTTC. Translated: CASSHTGTGSYEQYF.

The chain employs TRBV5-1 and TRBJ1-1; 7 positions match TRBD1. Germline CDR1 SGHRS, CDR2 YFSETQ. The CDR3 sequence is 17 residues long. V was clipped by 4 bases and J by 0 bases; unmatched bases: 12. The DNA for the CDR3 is TGCGCCAGCAGCATACCCCGGGACAGAGCGATGAACACTGAAGCTTTCTTT. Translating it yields CASSIPRDRAMNTEAFF.

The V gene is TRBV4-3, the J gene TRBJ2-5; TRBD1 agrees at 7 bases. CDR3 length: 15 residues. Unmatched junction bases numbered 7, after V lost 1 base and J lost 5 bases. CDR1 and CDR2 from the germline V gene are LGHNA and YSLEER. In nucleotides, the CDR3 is TGCGCCAGCAGCCAAGCCGACAGGGTAGGGGAGACCCAGTACTTC. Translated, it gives CASSQADRVGETQYF.

The CDR3 region has the DNA TGTGCCAGCAGTGTGACAGGGGGCCATCAGCCCCAGCATTTT. This translates into CASSVTGGHQPQHF. This sequence joins TRBV6-1 and TRBJ1-5; 10 nucleotides line up with TRBD1. Germline loops: CDR1 MNHNS, CDR2 SASEGT. This CDR3 region has 14 residues. Trimming took 4 bases from V and 5 from J; bases not matched to a gene: 2.

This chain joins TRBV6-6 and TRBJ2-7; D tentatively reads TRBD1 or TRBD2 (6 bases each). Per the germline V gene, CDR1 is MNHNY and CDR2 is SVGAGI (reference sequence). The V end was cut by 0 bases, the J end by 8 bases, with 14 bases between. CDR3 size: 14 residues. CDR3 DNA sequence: TGTGCCAGCAGTTACTCACAGGGAGGTTTTCAGCAGTACTTC. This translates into CASSYSQGGFQQYF.

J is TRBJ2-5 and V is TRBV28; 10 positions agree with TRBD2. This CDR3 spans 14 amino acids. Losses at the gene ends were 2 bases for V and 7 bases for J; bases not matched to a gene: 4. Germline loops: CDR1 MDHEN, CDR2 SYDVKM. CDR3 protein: CASSLSGGVVTQYF. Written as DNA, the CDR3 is TGTGCCAGCAGTTTAAGCGGGGGGGTAGTGACCCAGTACTTC.

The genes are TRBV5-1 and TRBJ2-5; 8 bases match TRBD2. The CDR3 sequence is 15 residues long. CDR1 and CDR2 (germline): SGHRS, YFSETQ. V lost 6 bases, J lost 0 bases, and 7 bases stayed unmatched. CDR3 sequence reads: CASTASGRNQETQYF. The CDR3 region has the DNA TGCGCCAGCACAGCGAGCGGGAGAAACCAAGAGACCCAGTACTTC.

The CDR3 DNA reads as TGCGCCAGCGGCGAAACAGGGAGCTCCTACGAGCAGTACTTC. It yields the protein CASGETGSSYEQYF. The chain couples TRBV5-1 to TRBJ2-5, with D possibly TRBD1 on 6 matching bases. The better agreement between TRBJ2-7 and the DNA end casts doubt on the J call. This CDR3 region has 14 residues. CDR1 SGHRS and CDR2 YFSETQ come from the germline V gene.

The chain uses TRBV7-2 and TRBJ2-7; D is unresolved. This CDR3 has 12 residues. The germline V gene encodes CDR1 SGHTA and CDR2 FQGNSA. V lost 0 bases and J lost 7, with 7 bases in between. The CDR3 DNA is TGTGCCAGCAGCTTAGCTGGGTGGGAGCAGTACTTC. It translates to CASSLAGWEQYF.

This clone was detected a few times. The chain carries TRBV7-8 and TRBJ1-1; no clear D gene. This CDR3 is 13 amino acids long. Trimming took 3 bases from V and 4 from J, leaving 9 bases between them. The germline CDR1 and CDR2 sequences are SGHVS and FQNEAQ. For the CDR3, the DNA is TGTGCCAGCAGCTTTCGCCCTTCCACTGAAGCTTTCTTT. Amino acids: CASSFRPSTEAFF. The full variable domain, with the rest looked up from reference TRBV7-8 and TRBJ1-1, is GAGVSQSPRYKVAKRGQDVALRCDPISGHVSLFWYQQALGQGPEFLTYFQNEAQLDKSGLPSDRFFAERPEGSVSTLKIQRTQQEDSAVYLCASSFRPSTEAFFGQGTRLTVV.

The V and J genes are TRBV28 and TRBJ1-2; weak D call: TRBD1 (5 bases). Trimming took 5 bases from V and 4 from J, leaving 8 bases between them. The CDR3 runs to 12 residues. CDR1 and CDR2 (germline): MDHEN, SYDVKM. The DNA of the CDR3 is TGTGCCAGCAGTCTCAGGGCCTATGGCTACACCTTC. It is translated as CASSLRAYGYTF.

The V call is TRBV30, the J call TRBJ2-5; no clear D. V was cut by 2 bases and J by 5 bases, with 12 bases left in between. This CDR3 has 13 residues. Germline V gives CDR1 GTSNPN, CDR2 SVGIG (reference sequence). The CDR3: CAWSRLLQETQYF. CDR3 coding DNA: TGTGCCTGGAGTCGGCTCCTCCAGGAGACCCAGTACTTC. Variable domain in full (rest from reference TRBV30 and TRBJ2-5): SQTIHQWPATLVQPVGSPLSLECTVEGTSNPNLYWYRQAAGRGLQLLFYSVGIGQISSEVPQNLSASRPQDRQFILSSKKLLLSDSGFYLCAWSRLLQETQYFGPGTRLLVL.

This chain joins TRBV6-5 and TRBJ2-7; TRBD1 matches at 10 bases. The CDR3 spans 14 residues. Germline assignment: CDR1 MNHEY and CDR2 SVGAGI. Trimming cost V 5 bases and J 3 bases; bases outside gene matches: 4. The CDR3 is CASSRDRGFYEQYF. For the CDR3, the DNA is TGTGCCAGCAGTCGGGACAGGGGTTTCTACGAGCAGTACTTC.

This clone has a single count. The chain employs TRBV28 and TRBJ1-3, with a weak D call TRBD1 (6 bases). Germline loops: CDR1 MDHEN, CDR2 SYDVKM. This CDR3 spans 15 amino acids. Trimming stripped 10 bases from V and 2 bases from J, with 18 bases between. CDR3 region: CAIREETGTGNTIYF. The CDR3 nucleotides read TGTGCCATCCGGGAAGAAACAGGGACTGGAAACACCATATATTTT. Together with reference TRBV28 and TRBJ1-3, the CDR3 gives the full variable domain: DVKVTQSSRYLVKRTGEKVFLECVQDMDHENMFWYRQDPGLGLRLIYFSYDVKMKEKGDIPEGYSVSREKKERFSLILESASTNQTSMYLCAIREETGTGNTIYFGEGSWLTVV.

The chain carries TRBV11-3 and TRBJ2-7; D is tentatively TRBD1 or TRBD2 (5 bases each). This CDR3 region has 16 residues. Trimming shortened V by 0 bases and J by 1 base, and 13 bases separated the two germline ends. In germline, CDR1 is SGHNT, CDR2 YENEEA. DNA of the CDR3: TGTGCCAGCAGCTTAGAAGTCGGGGCAGGGTCCTACGAGCAGTACTTC. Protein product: CASSLEVGAGSYEQYF.

CDR3 loop: CASSLEGWAEAFF. The CDR3 nucleotides are TGTGCCAGCAGCTTAGAGGGTTGGGCTGAAGCTTTCTTT. This chain connects TRBV13 to TRBJ1-1; D remains unclear. Germline-derived CDR1 and CDR2 are PRHDT and FYEKMQ (reference sequence). CDR3 length equals 13 residues. The V end lost 1 base, the J end lost 6 bases, and 9 bases lay between the germline ends.

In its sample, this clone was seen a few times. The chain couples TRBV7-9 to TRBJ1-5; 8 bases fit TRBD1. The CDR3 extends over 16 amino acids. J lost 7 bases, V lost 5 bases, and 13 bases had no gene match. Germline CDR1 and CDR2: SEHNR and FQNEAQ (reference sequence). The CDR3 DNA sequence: TGTGCCAGCAGCCCCTCGACAGGGGCAAGGGTACAGCCCCAGCATTTT. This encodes CASSPSTGARVQPQHF.

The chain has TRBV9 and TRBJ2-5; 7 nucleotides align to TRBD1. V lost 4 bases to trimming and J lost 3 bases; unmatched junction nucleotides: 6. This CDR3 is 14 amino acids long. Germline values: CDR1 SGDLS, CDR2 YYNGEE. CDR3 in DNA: TGTGCCAGCAGCATGGGACAGCTGGAAGAGACCCAGTACTTC. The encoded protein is CASSMGQLEETQYF.

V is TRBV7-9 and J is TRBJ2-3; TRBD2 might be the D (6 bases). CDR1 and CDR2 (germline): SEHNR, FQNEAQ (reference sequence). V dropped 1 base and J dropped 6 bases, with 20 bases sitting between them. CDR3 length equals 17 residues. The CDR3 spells CASSLGSSGVSMDTQYF. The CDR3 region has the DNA TGTGCCAGCAGCTTAGGTTCATCGGGAGTGAGCATGGATACGCAGTATTTT.

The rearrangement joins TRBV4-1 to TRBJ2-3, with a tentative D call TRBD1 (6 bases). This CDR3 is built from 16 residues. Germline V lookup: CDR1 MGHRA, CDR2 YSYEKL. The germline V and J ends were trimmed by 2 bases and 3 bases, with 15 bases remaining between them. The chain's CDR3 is CASSQLGVRGTDTQYF. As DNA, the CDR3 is TGCGCCAGCAGCCAATTAGGCGTCAGGGGTACAGATACGCAGTATTTT.

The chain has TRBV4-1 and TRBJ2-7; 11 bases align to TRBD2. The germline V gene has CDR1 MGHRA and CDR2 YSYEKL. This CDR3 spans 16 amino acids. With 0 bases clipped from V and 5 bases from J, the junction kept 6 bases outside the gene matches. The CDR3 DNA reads TGCGCCAGCAGCCAAGATCCTACTAGCGGGAGCGACGAGCAGTACTTC. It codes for CASSQDPTSGSDEQYF.

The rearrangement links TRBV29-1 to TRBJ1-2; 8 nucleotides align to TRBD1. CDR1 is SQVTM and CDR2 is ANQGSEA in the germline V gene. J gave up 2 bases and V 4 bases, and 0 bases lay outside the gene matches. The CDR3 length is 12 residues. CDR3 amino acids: CSVGDRNYGYTF. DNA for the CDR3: TGCAGCGTTGGGGACAGGAACTATGGCTACACCTTC.

The CDR3, as DNA: TGTGCCAGCAGTTACGAGGAACAGGGGGCCTATGGCTACACCTTC. As protein: CASSYEEQGAYGYTF. The chain links TRBV6-6 to TRBJ1-2; 9 bases are a match to TRBD1. CDR1 is MNHNY, CDR2 SVGAGI, per germline (reference sequence). The CDR3 contains 15 residues. The trim removed 2 bases at V and 4 bases at J, leaving 5 bases unmatched.

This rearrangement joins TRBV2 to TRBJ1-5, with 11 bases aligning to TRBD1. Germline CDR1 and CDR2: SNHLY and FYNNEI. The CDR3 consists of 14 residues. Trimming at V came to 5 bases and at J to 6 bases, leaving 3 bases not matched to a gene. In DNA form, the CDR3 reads TGTGCCAGCAGTTTCGGGACAGGGGGTCAGCCCCAGCATTTT. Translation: CASSFGTGGQPQHF.

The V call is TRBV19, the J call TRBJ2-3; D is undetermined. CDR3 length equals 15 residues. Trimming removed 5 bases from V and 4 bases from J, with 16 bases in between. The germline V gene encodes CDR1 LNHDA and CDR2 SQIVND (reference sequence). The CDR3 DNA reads TGTGCCAGTAGTTTCCATGGAGTGGACGCAGATACGCAGTATTTT. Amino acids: CASSFHGVDADTQYF.

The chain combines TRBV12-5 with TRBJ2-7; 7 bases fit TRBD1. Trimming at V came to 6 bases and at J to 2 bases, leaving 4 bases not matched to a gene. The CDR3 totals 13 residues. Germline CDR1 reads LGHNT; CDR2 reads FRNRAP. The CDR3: CASGLGQTYEQYF. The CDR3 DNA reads TGTGCTAGTGGCCTGGGACAGACCTACGAGCAGTACTTC.

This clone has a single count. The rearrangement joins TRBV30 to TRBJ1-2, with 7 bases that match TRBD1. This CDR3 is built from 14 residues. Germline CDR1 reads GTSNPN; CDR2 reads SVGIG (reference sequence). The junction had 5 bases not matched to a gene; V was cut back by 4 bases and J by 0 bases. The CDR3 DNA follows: TGTGCCTGGACCCGGACAGGATCTAACTATGGCTACACCTTC. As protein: CAWTRTGSNYGYTF.

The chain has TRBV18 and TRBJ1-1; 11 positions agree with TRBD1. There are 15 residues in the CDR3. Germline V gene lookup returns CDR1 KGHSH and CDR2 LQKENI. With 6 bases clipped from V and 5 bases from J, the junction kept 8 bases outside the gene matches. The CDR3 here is CASSPMGTGGTEAFF. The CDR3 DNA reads TGTGCCAGCTCGCCCATGGGGACAGGGGGGACTGAAGCTTTCTTT.

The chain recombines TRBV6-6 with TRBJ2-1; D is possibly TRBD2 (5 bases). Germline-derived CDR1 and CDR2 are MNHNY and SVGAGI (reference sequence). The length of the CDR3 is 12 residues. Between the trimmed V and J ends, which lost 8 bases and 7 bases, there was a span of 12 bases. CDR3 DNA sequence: TGTGCCAGCGGGAGAGCGGCGAATGAGCAGTTCTTC. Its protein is CASGRAANEQFF.